Listed here are 31 T cell receptor beta chains from one sample, sequenced in a study of response to subunit inactivated influenza vaccine. TCRdb passed the RT-PCR reads through MiXCR, listing each CDR3 protein once. The sample has about 570,000 distinct CDR3 sequences, 11% seen once. The sample was also reused in another study, on T cells expressing NK-cell markers. That paper adds: TCR beta cDNA was generated via 5'RACE template switching incorporating UMIs.

The sequences come from PBMCs from blood, collected on the day of vaccination. These receptors all come from a man over 45 who received an inactivated influenza vaccine.

The chain has TRBV29-1 and TRBJ2-1; D remains unclear. CDR3 size: 11 residues. Per the germline V gene, CDR1 is SQVTM and CDR2 is ANQGSEA. V gave up 5 bases and J gave up 5 bases, with 7 bases separating them. The CDR3 protein is CSVPRNNEQFF. CDR3 sequence (DNA): TGCAGCGTTCCGCGGAACAATGAGCAGTTCTTC.

The CDR3 region is CATSDLGRGGTQETQYF. CDR3 DNA: TGTGCCACCAGTGATTTGGGTCGCGGAGGGACCCAAGAGACCCAGTACTTC. The rearrangement links TRBV24-1 to TRBJ2-5; TRBD2 might be the D (6 bases). V was cut by 0 bases and J by 1 base, with 14 bases left in between. Germline CDR1 reads KGHDR; CDR2 reads SFDVKD. This CDR3 is built from 17 residues.

The V gene is TRBV29-1, the J gene TRBJ2-1; D not certain. The CDR3 is 12 residues long. Trimming removed 8 bases from V and 4 bases from J, with 12 bases in between. Germline CDR1 reads SQVTM; CDR2 reads ANQGSEA. The CDR3: CSSAPSYNEQFF. Here the CDR3 DNA reads TGCAGCTCAGCGCCGTCGTACAATGAGCAGTTCTTC.

This chain uses TRBV3-1 with TRBJ1-2, with D perhaps TRBD1 (6 bases). V gave up 8 bases and J gave up 4 bases, with 11 bases separating them. Germline V gene lookup returns CDR1 LGHDT and CDR2 YNNKEL (reference sequence). CDR3 length: 12 amino acids. CDR3 residues: CASVGGTYGYTF. For the CDR3, the DNA is TGTGCCAGCGTAGGGGGTACCTATGGCTACACCTTC.

The chain uses TRBV15 and TRBJ2-1; 8 bases map to TRBD2. With 5 bases clipped from V and 4 bases from J, the junction kept 10 bases outside the gene matches. This CDR3 region has 16 residues. Germline CDR1 LNHNV, CDR2 YYDKDF (reference sequence). The DNA for the CDR3 is TGTGCCACCAGCGACCTCCTAGCGGGCTTATACAATGAGCAGTTCTTC. Its protein is CATSDLLAGLYNEQFF.

The chain has TRBV10-3 and TRBJ1-2, with 9 positions matching TRBD1. The CDR3 sequence is 16 residues long. After removal of 9 bases from V and 1 base from J, the junction contained 12 bases not matched to a gene. Germline-derived CDR1 and CDR2 are ENHRY and SYGVKD. CDR3 DNA sequence: TGTGCCATTACACCTAGCGACAGGGGGAATAACTATGGCTACACCTTC. Translation gives CAITPSDRGNNYGYTF.

Details on this clonotype: A read error may explain this, as a much larger clone is one base away. DNA for the CDR3: TGTGCCAGGAGAGGGGACTACAATTCACCCCTCCACTTT. Protein: CARRGDYNSPLHF. The chain carries TRBV28 and TRBJ1-6; D possibly corresponds to TRBD1 (5 bases). The CDR3 is 13 residues long. The germline V gene encodes CDR1 MDHEN and CDR2 SYDVKM. V was shortened by 9 bases and J by 7 bases, with 13 bases between the two germline ends.

There are a few counts of this clonotype. This rearrangement joins TRBV11-2 to TRBJ2-5; D might be TRBD1 or TRBD2, each matching 5 bases. The CDR3 sequence is 16 residues long. The germline V and J ends were trimmed by 1 base and 1 base, with 13 bases remaining between them. CDR1 and CDR2 from the germline V gene are SGHAT and FQNNGV. The CDR3 bases are TGTGCCAGCAGCTTAGCCCTGTTTGGGGGCCAAGAGACCCAGTACTTC. Translating gives CASSLALFGGQETQYF.

In its sample, this clonotype was seen a few times. The chain has TRBV20-1 and TRBJ1-1, with 9 bases identical to TRBD1. The CDR3 consists of 16 residues. Per the germline V gene, CDR1 is DFQATT and CDR2 is SNEGSKA (reference sequence). J gave up 1 base and V 4 bases, and 10 bases lay outside the gene matches. CDR3 sequence: CSAKRPGQGSNTEAFF. CDR3 coding DNA: TGCAGTGCTAAACGGCCGGGACAGGGTTCGAACACTGAAGCTTTCTTT.

This clonotype was detected a few times. J is TRBJ2-1 and V is TRBV5-1; D gene ambiguous. Trimming took off 2 bases at V and 0 bases at J, with 6 bases between the two ends. Per germline, CDR1 SGHRS and CDR2 YFSETQ. The CDR3 contains 14 residues. CDR3 sequence reads: CASSLPSSYNEQFF. The CDR3 DNA follows: TGCGCCAGCAGCTTACCTAGCTCCTACAATGAGCAGTTCTTC.

The table lists this clonotype with a few counts. The chain joins TRBV20-1 to TRBJ2-1; 9 bases fit TRBD2. The V and J ends lost 6 bases and 6 bases, in that order; junction bases with no gene match: 9. Per the germline V gene, CDR1 is DFQATT and CDR2 is SNEGSKA (reference sequence). This CDR3 spans 14 amino acids. The CDR3 loop is CSAVLAGPLNEQFF. The DNA of the CDR3 is TGCAGTGCCGTACTAGCGGGCCCTCTCAATGAGCAGTTCTTC.

There are a few counts of this clonotype. V is TRBV18 and J is TRBJ2-3; D is ambiguous. Trimming shortened V by 0 bases and J by 2 bases, and 6 bases separated the two germline ends. Germline CDR1 reads KGHSH; CDR2 reads LQKENI. The CDR3 totals 14 residues. CDR3 sequence (DNA): TGTGCCAGCTCACCACCGTCAGCCACAGATACGCAGTATTTT. This codes for CASSPPSATDTQYF.

In this sample, this clonotype turned up a few times. The junction differs from germline at one of its ends, possibly a read error. The CDR3 coding sequence is TGTGCCACCAGCAGAGATTCCACTGGACAGGTTCTTTTC. This encodes CATSRDSTGQVLF. The chain carries TRBV15 and TRBJ2-7, with 7 positions matching TRBD1. The CDR3 runs to 13 residues. CDR1 and CDR2 (germline): LNHNV, YYDKDF (reference sequence).

A few counts support this clonotype. The chain is built from TRBV2 and TRBJ2-1; 12 bases fit TRBD2. The V gene end was trimmed by 5 bases and the J gene end by 2 bases; junction bases not matched to a gene: 7. The CDR3 is made up of 17 amino acids. The germline V gene encodes CDR1 SNHLY and CDR2 FYNNEI. CDR3 bases: TGTGCCAGCAGTTCTAGCGGGAGGGCTCCAACCTACAATGAGCAGTTCTTC. It encodes CASSSSGRAPTYNEQFF.

The genes are TRBV20-1 and TRBJ2-7; D is ambiguous. Trimming pared 6 bases from V and 6 bases from J, leaving 15 bases between. This CDR3 comprises 12 residues. CDR1 and CDR2 (germline): DFQATT, SNEGSKA (reference sequence). The CDR3 loop is CSASAELTEQYF. The DNA for the CDR3 is TGCAGTGCCTCCGCGGAACTTACCGAGCAGTACTTC.

This clonotype was picked up a small number of times. The gene calls are TRBV11-2 and TRBJ2-3, with D uncertain. Trimming left V 1 base short and J 3 bases short, with 11 bases between. The length of the CDR3 is 15 residues. CDR1 is SGHAT, CDR2 FQNNGV, per germline. In DNA, the CDR3 is TGTGCCAGCAGCTTAGTGTATGGGGATACAGATACGCAGTATTTT. Amino acid sequence: CASSLVYGDTDTQYF.

In its sample, this clonotype was seen a few times. The rearrangement uses TRBV7-2 and TRBJ2-1, with TRBD2 matching over 8 bases. The CDR3 is 16 amino acids. The J segment lost 4 bases and the V segment lost 1 base, leaving 6 bases of the junction unmatched. Germline CDR1 SGHTA, CDR2 FQGNSA. CDR3 DNA sequence: TGTGCCAGCAGCTTAGTTGGCGGGAGGACGTACAATGAGCAGTTCTTC. Residues: CASSLVGGRTYNEQFF.

In its sample, this clonotype was seen many times. The J gene is TRBJ2-7, the V gene TRBV20-1; 9 bases line up with TRBD1. With V trimmed by 5 bases and J by 5 bases, 4 bases remained unmatched. The V gene's germline CDR1 is DFQATT and CDR2 SNEGSKA (reference sequence). The CDR3 spans 12 residues. CDR3 sequence: CSAWTGVHEQYF. The CDR3 DNA follows: TGCAGTGCTTGGACAGGGGTGCACGAGCAGTACTTC.

The chain recombines TRBV5-1 with TRBJ2-4, with 10 nucleotides matching TRBD2. CDR3 size: 17 residues. J was trimmed by 5 bases and V by 1 base; bases with no gene match: 9. Germline CDR1 SGHRS, CDR2 YFSETQ. The DNA of the CDR3 is TGCGCCAGCAGCTTGCACAGCGGGAGGGCCCTGGAAAACATTCAGTACTTC. It encodes CASSLHSGRALENIQYF.

This clonotype was seen only a few times. V is TRBV7-9 and J is TRBJ2-7; D uncertain. CDR1 and CDR2 (germline): SEHNR, FQNEAQ (reference sequence). There are 14 residues in the CDR3. Trimming pared 5 bases from V and 6 bases from J, leaving 17 bases between. The CDR3 DNA reads TGTGCCAGCAGCCTACCCGGTCGTAGCTCCGAGCAGTACTTC. Translated: CASSLPGRSSEQYF.

The chain links TRBV7-9 to TRBJ1-4; D might be TRBD1 (6 bases). The CDR3 has 16 residues. Germline lookup yields CDR1 SEHNR and CDR2 FQNEAQ (reference sequence). V gave up 4 bases and J gave up 4 bases, with 16 bases separating them. The DNA for the CDR3 is TGTGCCAGCAGCTCGCCCTCGAGGGGGATTAATGAAAAACTGTTTTTT. Translated, it gives CASSSPSRGINEKLFF.

The chain combines TRBV6-2 or TRBV6-3 with TRBJ1-5; TRBD1 matches 7 bases. Trimming at V came to 5 bases and at J to 4 bases, leaving 5 bases not matched to a gene. CDR1 and CDR2 from the germline V gene are MNHEY and SVGEGT. The length of the CDR3 is 14 residues. CDR3 DNA sequence: TGTGCCAGCAGTAAGGGGGACAGAAATCAGCCCCAGCATTTT. It is translated as CASSKGDRNQPQHF.

The chain couples TRBV24-1 to TRBJ2-2; D is unresolved. Germline V CDR1 and CDR2: KGHDR, SFDVKD. V was shortened by 0 bases and J by 1 base, with 8 bases between the two germline ends. This CDR3 region has 16 residues. CDR3 sequence (DNA): TGTGCCACCAGTGATTTGGCGGACCTGAACACCGGGGAGCTGTTTTTT. This encodes CATSDLADLNTGELFF.

This clonotype was found a few times. The chain couples TRBV7-2 to TRBJ2-1; D tentatively fits TRBD1 or TRBD2 (5 bases each). CDR1 is SGHTA, CDR2 FQGNSA, per germline. Trimming removed 1 base at V and 2 bases at J, with 12 bases between. The CDR3 totals 16 residues. CDR3 in amino acids: CASSLVGTGTYNEQFF. In nucleotides, the CDR3 is TGTGCCAGCAGCTTAGTAGGGACCGGGACCTACAATGAGCAGTTCTTC.

The V call is TRBV29-1, the J call TRBJ2-1; 11 nucleotides agree with TRBD2. Germline V lookup: CDR1 SQVTM, CDR2 ANQGSEA. With 7 bases clipped from V and 7 bases from J, the junction kept 9 bases outside the gene matches. CDR3 length: 14 amino acids. Written as DNA, the CDR3 is TGCAGCGCCGGCGGGACTAGCGGTGGGAATGAGCAGTTCTTC. This sequence encodes CSAGGTSGGNEQFF.

There are a few counts of this clonotype. The V call is TRBV6-2 or TRBV6-3, the J call TRBJ2-5, with no clear D. From germline, CDR1 is MNHEY and CDR2 SVGEGT. Trimming removed 6 bases from V and 5 bases from J, with 19 bases in between. CDR3 size: 15 residues. This CDR3 is CASSLHFPGRETQYF. The CDR3 DNA is TGTGCCAGCAGCCTCCACTTCCCCGGTCGGGAGACCCAGTACTTC.

The rearrangement uses TRBV28 and TRBJ2-2; 9 bases match TRBD1. Germline-derived CDR1 and CDR2 are MDHEN and SYDVKM. The CDR3 consists of 16 residues. The V segment lost 5 bases and the J segment 7 bases; nucleotides outside the gene matches: 11. In nucleotides, the CDR3 is TGTGCCAGCAGTCCATGGGGGACAGGGAGCATCGGGGAGCTGTTTTTT. This codes for CASSPWGTGSIGELFF.

The rearrangement links TRBV12-3 or TRBV12-4 to TRBJ1-1; unclear D gene. The CDR3 contains 14 residues. The V gene lost 1 base and the J gene lost 1 base, with 7 bases spanning the gap. The CDR3 coding sequence is TGTGCCAGCAGTTTAGTTCGCGCGAACACTGAAGCTTTCTTT. It encodes CASSLVRANTEAFF.

The gene calls are TRBV12-3 or TRBV12-4 and TRBJ1-2, with D possibly being TRBD1 (6 bases). The CDR3 sequence is 13 residues long. V was clipped by 6 bases and J by 7 bases, with 15 bases between them. The DNA for the CDR3 is TGTGCCAGCAGCAGTGGGGGCGGGGGTGGCTACACCTTC. Its translation: CASSSGGGGGYTF.

This clonotype was recorded at least ten times. The chain employs TRBV4-1 and TRBJ1-6, with D hard to call. The ends were cut back, 4 bases at V and 0 bases at J, with 16 bases in the middle. This CDR3 comprises 18 residues. CDR1 MGHRA and CDR2 YSYEKL come from the germline V gene. The CDR3 here is CASSLFRSGGSYNSPLHF. Written as DNA, the CDR3 is TGCGCCAGCAGCCTTTTCAGATCGGGCGGCTCCTATAATTCACCCCTCCACTTT.

This clonotype was seen once. The J gene is TRBJ2-7, the V gene TRBV10-3; 9 bases align to TRBD2. This CDR3 region has 14 residues. V was clipped by 7 bases and J by 0 bases; unmatched bases: 4. The germline V gene has CDR1 ENHRY and CDR2 SYGVKD. CDR3 protein: CAIKEREDSYEQYF. CDR3 sequence (DNA): TGTGCCATCAAAGAGCGGGAGGACTCCTACGAGCAGTACTTC.